The source of this T cell receptor beta chain is a study of T cell responses to AZD1222 COVID-19 vaccine. Study-level findings and limits: Baseline seropositivity characterized only six AZD1222 recipients. Donors, mostly white British, included more females; clonal diversity was possibly underestimated. Spike regions recognized by vaccine-associated CD4 TCRs spanned the protein, led by 160-218 and 743-854.

This clone was counted a single time. Its specificity is not known. The data were produced by immunoSEQ multiplex PCR, yet TCRdb's version contains in-frame clones alone and is incomplete. The sample holds roughly 120,000 clones, approximately 87% seen once. CDR3 length equals 15 residues. Trimming stripped 6 bases from V and 2 bases from J, with 16 bases between. From germline, CDR1 is MDHEN and CDR2 SYDVKM. The chain is built from TRBV28 and TRBJ1-2; D not resolved. The specimen was peripheral blood, collected 28 days after the second AZD1222 dose. This clonotype was obtained from an adult who received the AZD1222 COVID-19 vaccine. CDR3 DNA sequence: TGTGCCAGCAGCACCTGGGTGGGAGGGAACTATGGCTACACCTTC. Amino acids: CASSTWVGGNYGYTF.